This T cell receptor beta chain derives from a study of blood T cell repertoires in COVID-19. The wider study: The United States, Italy and Spain provided the acute and convalescent COVID-19 samples. T cells, B-cell-depleted T cells, or PBMCs provided the cDNA or gDNA that served as material.

Only in-frame clones appear in the TCRdb table, and some are missing; sequencing was by immunoSEQ multiplex PCR. The sample carries around 230,000 clones, about 86% recorded once. This CDR3 is built from 17 residues. V trimming: 4 bases; J trimming: 6 bases; junction bases outside the gene matches: 14. Per germline, CDR1 SGHRS and CDR2 YFSETQ. The V and J genes are TRBV5-1 and TRBJ2-1, with 9 bases identical to TRBD2. The receptor comes from a woman between 45 and 60 years old with acute or convalescent COVID-19. Material for sequencing was peripheral blood. The CDR3 region is CASSASGRSGRSNEQFF. CDR3 DNA sequence: TGCGCCAGCAGCGCCTCGGGACGCAGCGGGAGGTCCAATGAGCAGTTCTTC.